This entry concerns a single T cell receptor beta chain. This sample is drawn from a study of blood T cell repertoires in COVID-19. Original data processing: Cell counts per sample came from amplifying reference gene primers. Repertoires were generated with immunoSEQ multiplex PCR, while TCRdb's copy carries only in-frame clones and drops some. V, J and clone size are those of that table, while D and trimming were read from the DNA. The repertoire holds about 150,000 clones, 84% seen once, with roughly 4.8% in the top ten. V lost 4 bases and J 0 bases, leaving 21 bases between the germline ends. CDR3 length: 18 amino acids. Germline values: CDR1 MRHNA, CDR2 SNTAGT.

Sequencing was done on a sample of peripheral blood. This clonotype was sampled from a human donor in a cohort sampled during active COVID-19. The rearrangement joins TRBV6-4 to TRBJ1-2; TRBD1 is a possible D gene (5 bases). CDR3 in amino acids: CASSALDITPKANYGYTF. CDR3 nucleotide sequence: TGTGCCAGCAGTGCCTTGGACATCACTCCTAAAGCTAACTATGGCTACACCTTC.